This TCR beta chain was sequenced during a study of shared clonotypes between healthy human individuals. The CDR3 is 15 amino acids. The germline CDR1 and CDR2 sequences are SGHTA and FQGNSA. V was cut by 5 bases and J by 1 base, with 12 bases left in between. Overall study results and limits: Sharing of clonotypes among donors was expected to vary with sequencing depth.

Remarks on this clone: What it binds is unknown.

Authors' processing steps: For the immunoSEQ data, sequences were junction-only without quality scores, so filtering differed. Using immunoSEQ multiplex PCR, the repertoire was profiled, and TCRdb retains in-frame clones only, with some absent. For V, J and clone size, that table is used; D and trimming come from the DNA. The sample records a few million clones, more than 80% being singletons. Free of recent acute infections or vaccinations, the donors were healthy HIV-negative adults. Division of CD4+ cells produced a CD45RA+ naive subset and a CD45RA-negative memory subset. The sample was naive CD4+ T cells from PBMCs. Indicated subset: CD45RA+ positively selected. The chain joins TRBV7-2 to TRBJ2-1; D possibly matches TRBD1 or TRBD2 (6 bases each). This clonotype was sampled from a man younger than 35 in good health. Some clones in this sample may be carry-over from other donors' samples. CDR3 sequence: CASSLRGESYNEQFF. CDR3 DNA sequence: TGTGCCAGCAGCCTGAGGGGGGAATCCTACAATGAGCAGTTCTTC.